The subject of this entry is one T cell receptor (beta chain). V dropped 5 bases and J dropped 5; count of bases not matched to a gene: 9. Germline assignment: CDR1 SGHRS and CDR2 YFSETQ. The CDR3 length is 16 residues. This entry is derived from a study of technical replicates of blood from several donors. Profiling relied on immunoSEQ multiplex PCR, and the TCRdb table lists in-frame clones only, not all of them. The sample includes around 72,000 clones, approximately 90% of them seen just once. The V call is TRBV5-1, the J call TRBJ2-3; 12 bases fit TRBD1. The TCR sequence derives from a human donor in good health. Some clones in this sample may be carry-over from other donors' samples. The sequencing sample was made of PBMCs. The CDR3 loop is CASRGGTGGIGDTQYF. CDR3 coding DNA: TGCGCCAGCAGGGGGGGGACAGGGGGCATTGGAGATACGCAGTATTTT.